Below are 26 T cell receptor beta chains sequenced from a single sample in a study of regulatory T cells in long-lasting Graves disease. Time point here: newly diagnosed GD, antithyroid drugs for less than 3 months. The TCR library was made from RNA extracted from PBMCs. iRepertoire HTBI primers and Arm-PCR of CDR3 regions built TCR beta libraries. TCRdb processed the multiplex PCR reads anew with MiXCR; each CDR3 protein has one entry. The sample holds about 450,000 distinct CDR3 sequences, 15% to 20% seen once. These data were also filed under a second study, of T cells in Graves' hyperthyroidism and ophthalmopathy.

The sequenced sample was peripheral blood mononuclear cells (PBMCs), obtained at new diagnosis, from a patient treated with antithyroid drugs. All receptors derive from a young woman with Graves disease.

This clonotype came up many times. This chain joins TRBV10-3 and TRBJ1-2; D is perhaps TRBD1 (6 bases). Germline V CDR1 and CDR2: ENHRY, SYGVKD. The CDR3 runs to 13 residues. Trimming cost V 0 bases and J 10 bases, with 12 bases left between them. The CDR3 loop is CAISESQGMAYTF. In nucleotides, the CDR3 is TGTGCCATCAGTGAGTCACAGGGAATGGCCTACACCTTC.

The CDR3 region is CASSYPNRGSTDTQYF. CDR3 DNA sequence: TGTGCCAGCAGTTACCCGAATCGTGGTAGCACAGATACGCAGTATTTT. The chain links TRBV6-5 to TRBJ2-3; D uncertain. This CDR3 has 16 residues. The V gene lost 2 bases and the J gene lost 0 bases, with 12 bases spanning the gap. In germline, CDR1 is MNHEY, CDR2 SVGAGI.

The table lists this clonotype with a few counts. Given a much more abundant clone one base away, this may be a read error. The rearrangement uses TRBV9 and TRBJ2-3; TRBD1 agrees at 7 bases. CDR1 is SGDLS and CDR2 is YYNGEE in the germline V gene. V shed 2 bases, J shed 2 bases, and the junction held 8 bases outside the gene matches. The CDR3 has 16 residues. Written as DNA, the CDR3 is TGTGCCAGCAGCGTTGAGGGGGCGGCTAACACAGATACGCAGTATTTT. Its protein product is CASSVEGAANTDTQYF. Drawing the rest from reference TRBV9 and TRBJ2-3, the complete variable domain is DSGVTQTPKHLITATGQRVTLRCSPRSGDLSVYWYQQSLDQGLQFLIQYYNGEERAKGNILERFSAQQFPDLHSELNLSSLELGDSALYFCASSVEGAANTDTQYFGPGTRLTVL.

The table lists this clonotype with many counts. The chain carries TRBV4-1 and TRBJ1-1; D is ambiguous. Trimming left V 1 base short and J 10 bases short, with 13 bases between. Germline lookup yields CDR1 MGHRA and CDR2 YSYEKL. The CDR3 runs 13 residues. CDR3 residues: CASSQGGWSGAFF. Written as DNA, the CDR3 is TGCGCCAGCAGCCAAGGTGGGTGGAGTGGAGCTTTCTTT.

This clonotype was observed at least ten times. This rearrangement joins TRBV7-9 to TRBJ2-3, with D hard to call. CDR3 size: 13 residues. The ends were cut back, 1 base at V and 0 bases at J, with 2 bases in the middle. Per the germline V gene, CDR1 is SEHNR and CDR2 is FQNEAQ (reference sequence). CDR3 loop: CASSLDSTDTQYF. The CDR3 nucleotides are TGTGCCAGCAGCTTAGACAGCACAGATACGCAGTATTTT.

This clonotype has just a few counts. One end of the junction varies from germline; a read error may be responsible. CDR3 DNA sequence: TGTGCCAGCAGCCGAACGGGACAGGGGACCGAGGAGCTGTTTTTT. The encoded protein is CASSRTGQGTEELFF. This chain connects TRBV2 to TRBJ2-2, with TRBD1 matching 10 bases. The CDR3 covers 15 residues. Germline V lookup: CDR1 SNHLY, CDR2 FYNNEI. Filled out from reference TRBV2 and TRBJ2-2, the complete variable domain reads EPEVTQTPSHQVTQMGQEVILRCVPISNHLYFYWYRQILGQKVEFLVSFYNNEISEKSEIFDDQFSVERPDGSNFTLKIRSTKLEDSAMYFCASSRTGQGTEELFFGEGSRLTVL.

Ten or more counts support this clonotype. This chain uses TRBV20-1 with TRBJ2-7; unclear D gene. The CDR3 is 13 amino acids. Germline V CDR1 and CDR2: DFQATT, SNEGSKA (reference sequence). V was trimmed by 0 bases and J by 6 bases, leaving 12 bases between them. This CDR3 reads CSAREAGTPEQYF. CDR3 bases: TGCAGTGCTAGAGAGGCTGGAACTCCCGAGCAGTACTTC.

Comment on this clonotype: One base away lies a much larger clone, so this may be a sequencing read error. This chain connects TRBV27 to TRBJ2-6; the match to TRBD1 covers 8 bases. This CDR3 is built from 20 residues. CDR1 MNHEY and CDR2 SMNVEV come from the germline V gene (reference sequence). CDR3 sequence (DNA): TGTGCCAGCATTTTACCCAGGGGGCAGATTTCGATCTCTGGGGCCAACGTCCTGACTTTC. Protein product: CASILPRGQISISGANVLTF. The full variable domain, in which reference TRBV27 and TRBJ2-6 provide the parts outside the CDR3, is EAQVTQNPRYLITVTGKKLTVTCSQNMNHEYMSWYRQDPGLGLRQIYYSMNVEVTDKGDVPEGYKVSRKEKRNFPLILESPSPNQTSLYFCASILPRGQISISGANVLTFGAGSRLTVL.

In this sample, this clonotype turned up many times. The V gene is TRBV30, the J gene TRBJ2-3; 12 nucleotides line up with TRBD2. J lost 5 bases, V lost 4 bases, and 1 base had no gene match. CDR3 length equals 13 residues. The V gene's germline CDR1 is GTSNPN and CDR2 SVGIG (reference sequence). Here the CDR3 reads CAWILAGGDTQYF. The CDR3, as DNA: TGTGCCTGGATACTAGCGGGAGGAGATACGCAGTATTTT.

The rearrangement links TRBV11-2 to TRBJ2-1; D is undetermined. Germline CDR1 reads SGHAT; CDR2 reads FQNNGV. This CDR3 is built from 14 residues. The V end was cut by 3 bases, the J end by 7 bases, with 13 bases between. CDR3 nucleotide sequence: TGTGCCAGCAGCTTGTCGGGCGCCGCTAATGAGCAGTTCTTC. Residues: CASSLSGAANEQFF.

This clonotype was counted many times. The rearrangement joins TRBV7-9 to TRBJ2-7; D is possibly TRBD1 or TRBD2 (5 bases each). Germline CDR1 reads SEHNR; CDR2 reads FQNEAQ (reference sequence). This CDR3 spans 15 amino acids. The V gene lost 0 bases and the J gene lost 3 bases, with 12 bases spanning the gap. As DNA, the CDR3 is TGTGCCAGCAGCTTAGCGCAGGGAGTGAACTACGAGCAGTACTTC. As protein: CASSLAQGVNYEQYF.

This clonotype was seen a few times. V and J are TRBV2 and TRBJ2-5, with D unclear. The CDR3 loop spans 12 amino acids. Germline CDR1 and CDR2: SNHLY and FYNNEI. V gave up 8 bases and J gave up 0 bases, with 7 bases separating them. The CDR3 sequence is CASARYQETQYF. The CDR3 DNA is TGTGCCAGCGCCAGATACCAAGAGACCCAGTACTTC.

This clonotype was seen only a few times. The chain has TRBV20-1 and TRBJ1-2; D unresolved. Germline lookup yields CDR1 DFQATT and CDR2 SNEGSKA (reference sequence). V lost 4 bases and J 7 bases, leaving 7 bases between the germline ends. This CDR3 has 10 residues. CDR3 DNA sequence: TGCAGTGCTAAGTCTCTTGGCTACACCTTC. Amino acid sequence: CSAKSLGYTF.

This clonotype came up a few times. The J gene is TRBJ2-3, the V gene TRBV5-1, with 14 nucleotides matching TRBD2. The CDR3 is 15 residues long. V was clipped by 4 bases and J by 7 bases; unmatched bases: 5. Looked up from germline, CDR1 is SGHRS and CDR2 is YFSETQ. The CDR3 DNA is TGCGCCAGCAGCGGGGGACTAGCGGGAGTCAATACGCAGTATTTT. Translation gives CASSGGLAGVNTQYF.

This chain joins TRBV29-1 and TRBJ2-4, with 7 bases matching TRBD1. Germline trimming cut 7 bases from V and 9 bases from J; bases unmatched to any gene: 9. From germline, CDR1 is SQVTM and CDR2 ANQGSEA. The CDR3 is 12 amino acids. The CDR3 bases are TGCAGCGGAGGGACAGTCGGGGCCATTCAGTACTTC. Its protein product is CSGGTVGAIQYF.

As for this clonotype: A much larger clone lies one base from this, so it may be a read error. The V call is TRBV29-1, the J call TRBJ1-1, with D hard to call. The CDR3 is 14 residues long. Germline loops: CDR1 SQVTM, CDR2 ANQGSEA. CDR3 bases: TGCAGCGTTGCCCAGGACGGCCGGTACACTAAAGCTTTCTTT. It specifies CSVAQDGRYTKAFF.

The chain employs TRBV28 and TRBJ2-7; TRBD2 matches 9 bases. The CDR3 covers 15 residues. Unmatched junction bases numbered 8, after V lost 7 bases and J lost 1 base. Germline V gives CDR1 MDHEN, CDR2 SYDVKM. CDR3 in amino acids: CASTTLSGRSYEQYF. CDR3 sequence (DNA): TGTGCCAGCACCACTTTGAGCGGGAGGTCCTACGAGCAGTACTTC.

Worth noting for this clonotype: This likely traces to a read error, being one base from a far larger clone. This chain links TRBV7-2 with TRBJ1-5; a weak D match, TRBD1 (6 bases). This CDR3 is 14 amino acids long. The V gene's germline CDR1 is SGHTA and CDR2 FQGNSA. The V gene lost 5 bases and the J gene lost 6 bases, with 14 bases spanning the gap. CDR3 loop: CASSLGGTVQPQHF. CDR3 in DNA: TGTGCCAGCAGCCTGGGGGGCACAGTTCAGCCCCAGCATTTT.

This clonotype was detected many times. CDR3 nucleotides: TGTGCCAGCAGCCAGGGGAATCAGCCCCAGCATTTT. Encoded protein: CASSQGNQPQHF. This sequence joins TRBV3-1 and TRBJ1-5; D gene ambiguous. This CDR3 contains 12 residues. CDR1 is LGHDT and CDR2 is YNNKEL in the germline V gene (reference sequence). V lost 3 bases, J lost 4 bases, and 4 bases lay in between.

This clonotype was picked up many times. The chain employs TRBV13 and TRBJ2-1; D not certain. CDR1 and CDR2 from the germline V gene are PRHDT and FYEKMQ (reference sequence). This CDR3 has 14 residues. With 5 bases removed from V and 9 bases from J, the gap between germline ends came to 17 bases. CDR3 amino acids: CASSPDKHKSEQFF. The CDR3 nucleotides are TGTGCCAGCAGCCCTGACAAACACAAGAGTGAGCAGTTCTTC.

The chain links TRBV12-3 or TRBV12-4 to TRBJ1-5; no firm D call. V dropped 0 bases and J dropped 7 bases, with 7 bases sitting between them. This CDR3 region has 13 residues. The CDR3 nucleotides read TGTGCCAGCAGTTTAGCGCGAAGCCAGCCCCAGCATTTT. The encoded protein is CASSLARSQPQHF.

The sample holds many counts of this clonotype. The rearrangement uses TRBV28 and TRBJ2-7, with unresolved D. Germline V CDR1 and CDR2: MDHEN, SYDVKM. The CDR3 has 14 residues. V dropped 7 bases and J dropped 0 bases, with 13 bases sitting between them. CDR3 bases: TGTGCCAGCACTGTACTCCAGACCTCCTACGAGCAGTACTTC. Translation: CASTVLQTSYEQYF. The variable domain in full, completed from reference TRBV28 and TRBJ2-7, reads DVKVTQSSRYLVKRTGEKVFLECVQDMDHENMFWYRQDPGLGLRLIYFSYDVKMKEKGDIPEGYSVSREKKERFSLILESASTNQTSMYLCASTVLQTSYEQYFGPGTRLTVT.

Concerning this clonotype: A much larger clone lies one base from this, so it may be a read error. V gene TRBV6-2 or TRBV6-3 combines with J gene TRBJ1-4; no clear D. CDR3 length: 15 amino acids. CDR1 MNHEY and CDR2 SVGEGT come from the germline V gene. The CDR3 DNA sequence: TGTGCCAGCAGTTACACCGGTGCAACTAATGTAAAACTGTTTTTT. Translating it yields CASSYTGATNVKLFF.

This clonotype showed up just a few times. The V and J genes are TRBV24-1 and TRBJ2-6, with unresolved D. This CDR3 spans 19 amino acids. V lost 4 bases and J lost 0, with 18 bases in between. The V gene's germline CDR1 is KGHDR and CDR2 SFDVKD. CDR3 nucleotides: TGTGCCACCAGTGACCGTCCGGGTCCGTTGATCTCTGGGGCCAACGTCCTGACTTTC. Translation gives CATSDRPGPLISGANVLTF.

This clonotype was counted ten times or more. V and J are TRBV18 and TRBJ1-1; no firm D call. The germline V and J ends were trimmed by 3 bases and 6 bases, with 11 bases remaining between them. The CDR3 covers 13 residues. Germline V lookup: CDR1 KGHSH, CDR2 LQKENI. The CDR3 DNA follows: TGTGCCAGCTCACCGAGTAGTGGGTCTGAAGCTTTCTTT. Its translation: CASSPSSGSEAFF.

The chain uses TRBV24-1 and TRBJ2-1, with 8 bases identical to TRBD2. V was pared by 1 base and J by 7 bases, with 8 bases of the junction left unmatched. CDR3 length: 16 amino acids. Germline loops: CDR1 KGHDR, CDR2 SFDVKD. Here the CDR3 DNA reads TGTGCCACCAGTGATTTTAAAGCGGGAGTAGTAAATGAGCAGTTCTTC. Translated, it gives CATSDFKAGVVNEQFF.